These T cell receptor beta chains were read from a single sample in a study of T cells after yellow fever vaccination. TCRdb reprocessed the 5' RACE reads via MiXCR and lists one record per CDR3 protein. The sample lists 350,000 to 550,000 distinct CDR3 sequences; around a sixth were seen once. The specimen comprised PBMCs, sampled before the yellow fever booster vaccination. All receptors derive from a man between 18 and 29 years old who received the YFV17D yellow fever vaccine. Each CDR3 is given with its conserved first and last residue. D genes are given only for firm matches. Clone size is not always given. Where it is, it says once, few, many or a class for expanded clones.

V gene	clone size	D gene	J gene	CDR3 DNA	CDR3 protein
TRBV5-6	few	-	TRBJ2-3	TGTGCCAGCACCTTTGCCACCGGGACTGGAGGAGATACGCAGTATTTT	CASTFATGTGGDTQYF
TRBV6-6	few	-	TRBJ1-1	TGTGCCAGCAGTCTGTTCCAGGGCTATGAAGCTTTCTTT	CASSLFQGYEAFF
TRBV10-3	-	TRBD2	TRBJ2-7	TGTGCCATCGGCCGGGCTAGCGGGTCCTACGAGCAGTACTTC	CAIGRASGSYEQYF
TRBV4-2	-	TRBD2	TRBJ2-5	TGTGCCAGCAGCCAGTATCTAGCGGGGGGAATCCAAGAGACCCAGTACTTC	CASSQYLAGGIQETQYF
TRBV12-3/TRBV12-4	few	TRBD2	TRBJ2-5	TGTGCCAGCAGTCCCTCCGGGGGGGGTTGGGAGACCCAGTACTTC	CASSPSGGGWETQYF
TRBV19	-	-	TRBJ1-2	TGTGCCAGTACCCCGGGGGGCGGAAATTCCTATGGCTACACCTTC	CASTPGGGNSYGYTF
TRBV24-1	few	TRBD2	TRBJ2-3	TGTGCCACCAGTGACCCGACTAGCGGGGGCGCCGATACGCAGTATTTT	CATSDPTSGGADTQYF
TRBV18	-	-	TRBJ1-3	TGTGCCAGCTCACCGCGGGGGCCCCAGTCTGGAAACACCATATATTTT	CASSPRGPQSGNTIYF
TRBV30	few	-	TRBJ2-5	TGTGCCTGGAGGGGGTACCAAGAGACCCAGTACTTC	CAWRGYQETQYF
TRBV5-6	few	-	TRBJ2-2	TGTGCCAGCAGCTTGGACAGTCGGGAGCTGTTTTTT	CASSLDSRELFF
TRBV6-5	few	TRBD1	TRBJ2-7	TGTGCCAGCAGTCGGACAGGAGCCTACGAGCAGTACTTC	CASSRTGAYEQYF
TRBV5-1	-	-	TRBJ1-4	TGCGCCAGCAGCTTGGCATTGAGCTTAGGTGAAAAACTGTTTTTT	CASSLALSLGEKLFF
TRBV7-9	-	-	TRBJ2-2	TGTGCCAGCCTTTCGGGGACCGGGGAGCTGTTTTTT	CASLSGTGELFF
TRBV20-1	few	-	TRBJ1-1	TGCAGTGCTAGTCCGTCGAACACTGAAGCTTTCTTT	CSASPSNTEAFF
TRBV24-1	few	TRBD1	TRBJ2-5	TGTGCCACCAGTGACCGGGACAGCCAAGAGACCCAGTACTTC	CATSDRDSQETQYF
TRBV4-2	-	-	TRBJ1-1	TGTGCCAGCAGCCAAGGGGTTAGGGGGAACACTGAAGCTTTCTTT	CASSQGVRGNTEAFF
TRBV4-1	-	TRBD1	TRBJ2-2	TGCGCCAGCAGCCAGACAGGGGACGACACCGGGGAGCTGTTTTTT	CASSQTGDDTGELFF
TRBV5-1	few	-	TRBJ1-2	TGCGCCAGCAGCTTGGAAGGGGCGCCCGGTGGCTACACCTTC	CASSLEGAPGGYTF
TRBV7-7	few	TRBD2	TRBJ2-3	TGTGCCAGCAGCTTTGGACTAGCGGGGGACGATACGCAGTATTTT	CASSFGLAGDDTQYF
TRBV9	-	-	TRBJ1-1	TGTGCCAGCAGCGCGTGGGATCGGGTTGAGGACACTGAAGCTTTCTTT	CASSAWDRVEDTEAFF
TRBV7-2	many	-	TRBJ2-1	TGTGCCAGCAGCCCGCCGGAGGGGTACAATGAGCAGTTCTTC	CASSPPEGYNEQFF
TRBV7-2	few	-	TRBJ2-6	TGTGCCAGCAGCCCCCGTTTCGGGGCTGGGGCCAACGTCCTGACTTTC	CASSPRFGAGANVLTF
TRBV12-3/TRBV12-4	few	-	TRBJ1-1	TGTGCCAGCAGGGGGGGTGAAGCTTTCTTT	CASRGGEAFF
TRBV29-1	-	-	TRBJ2-1	TGCAGCGTTGAACAACAGTACAATGAGCAGTTCTTC	CSVEQQYNEQFF
TRBV9	-	TRBD2	TRBJ2-2	TGTGCCAGCAAGGGGACTAGCGGGGGGACCGGGGAGCTGTTTTTT	CASKGTSGGTGELFF
TRBV12-3/TRBV12-4	-	-	TRBJ2-7	TGTGCCAGCAGCCGGGGGTGGCAGGAGAGCTCCTACGAGCAGTACTTC	CASSRGWQESSYEQYF
TRBV7-3	few	-	TRBJ2-1	TGTGCCAGCAGCTTAACGTTCTACAATGAGCAGTTCTTC	CASSLTFYNEQFF
TRBV4-1	few	-	TRBJ2-7	TGCGCCAGCAGCCAAACCCAAGGCAGGGCGTACGAGCAGTACTTC	CASSQTQGRAYEQYF
TRBV7-2	-	TRBD1	TRBJ1-2	TGTGCCAGCAGCTTTTTGACAGGGGACTATGGCTACACCTTC	CASSFLTGDYGYTF
TRBV7-2	few	TRBD1	TRBJ2-5	TGTGCCAGCAGCGGGACAGGGAAAGAGACCCAGTACTTC	CASSGTGKETQYF
TRBV5-1	few	-	TRBJ1-1	TGCGCCCGAACCACCGGGATGAACACTGAAGCTTTCTTT	CARTTGMNTEAFF
TRBV9	few	-	TRBJ2-5	TGTGCCAGCAGCGTAGATAGGGGGTACAGCCGAGAGACCCAGTACTTC	CASSVDRGYSRETQYF
TRBV20-1	-	-	TRBJ1-5	TGCAGTGCTAGAGATCGGAGGGGGTTTCAGCCCCAGCATTTT	CSARDRRGFQPQHF
TRBV4-1	-	TRBD1	TRBJ1-4	TGCGCCAGCAGCCGCCTACAGGGGGAAAATGAAAAACTGTTTTTT	CASSRLQGENEKLFF
TRBV9	few	-	TRBJ1-1	TGTGCCAGCAGCGCACAGGGAGGGTTCACTGAAGCTTTCTTT	CASSAQGGFTEAFF
TRBV5-1	-	-	TRBJ2-7	TGCGCCAGCAGCTTGGAGCAGGGGGGGAACGAGCAGTACTTC	CASSLEQGGNEQYF
TRBV6-6	many	-	TRBJ2-2	TGTGCCAGCTCTGCGGGGCTTACCGCGAACACCGGGGAGCTGTTTTTT	CASSAGLTANTGELFF
TRBV9	many	TRBD2	TRBJ2-1	TGTGCCAGCAGCCCAACTAGCGGCAGCTCCTACAATGAGCAGTTCTTC	CASSPTSGSSYNEQFF
TRBV6-5	-	TRBD1	TRBJ2-5	TGTGCCAGCAGTTGGGGACAGACCCAAGAGACCCAGTACTTC	CASSWGQTQETQYF
TRBV7-2	many	TRBD2	TRBJ2-3	TGTGCCAGCAGTCCGAGGGCGGGGGAAACGCAGTATTTT	CASSPRAGETQYF
TRBV12-3/TRBV12-4	-	-	TRBJ2-2	TGTGCCAGCAGTACACTTCCCGGGACAAACACCGGGGAGCTGTTTTTT	CASSTLPGTNTGELFF
TRBV5-1	-	-	TRBJ1-2	TGCGCCAGCAGCTTGGTGGATTCCCACTATGGCTACACCTTC	CASSLVDSHYGYTF
TRBV5-1	many	TRBD1	TRBJ1-2	TGCGCCAGCAGCCTCGGGACAGGGGATACCTATGGCTACACCTTC	CASSLGTGDTYGYTF
TRBV4-1	-	TRBD2	TRBJ2-3	TGCGCCAGCAGCCAGTCTAGCGGGGGGCTGAATACGCAGTATTTT	CASSQSSGGLNTQYF
TRBV7-3	-	-	TRBJ1-6	TGTGCCAGCAGCCAGACAGGTTATAATTCACCCCTCCACTTT	CASSQTGYNSPLHF
TRBV20-1	-	-	TRBJ1-2	TGCAGTGCTAGGGTCGATTGGGGCCAGGCTCAGTCTGGCTACACCTTC	CSARVDWGQAQSGYTF
TRBV6-2/TRBV6-3	few	TRBD1	TRBJ1-1	TGTGCCAGCAGTTCCGGGACAGGGACCTCGAACACTGAAGCTTTCTTT	CASSSGTGTSNTEAFF
TRBV12-3/TRBV12-4	-	-	TRBJ2-2	TGTGCCAGCAGTCTACTACAGGGAACCGGGGAGCTGTTTTTT	CASSLLQGTGELFF
TRBV20-1	few	-	TRBJ2-1	TGCAGTGTGACACTAGGGGGCTCCTACAATGAGCAGTTCTTC	CSVTLGGSYNEQFF
TRBV6-5	-	-	TRBJ2-7	TGTGCCAGCAGTTACTCGGGGGCCAGCGACTACGAGCAGTACTTC	CASSYSGASDYEQYF
TRBV15	few	-	TRBJ2-7	TGTGCCACCAGCAGGGAGGGGGATCGCGAGCAGTACTTC	CATSREGDREQYF
TRBV11-2	-	-	TRBJ2-5	TGTGCCAGCAGCCTCGTCCTGGGGGAGACCCAGTACTTC	CASSLVLGETQYF
TRBV24-1	few	-	TRBJ2-1	TGTGCCGTGGGACCGACCGAAAGTTACAATGAGCAGTTCTTC	CAVGPTESYNEQFF
TRBV18	few	-	TRBJ1-1	TGTGCCAGCTCACCAGCAGGGGTGAACACTGAAGCTTTCTTT	CASSPAGVNTEAFF
TRBV7-2	few	TRBD1	TRBJ1-4	TGTGCCAGCAGCCGCCAGCCGGGACAGGGTGTTGAAAAACTGTTTTTT	CASSRQPGQGVEKLFF
TRBV5-1	few	TRBD2	TRBJ2-1	TGCGCCAGCAGCTTGACCCGGACTAGCGGGGGGAATGAGCAGTTCTTC	CASSLTRTSGGNEQFF
TRBV10-3	many	-	TRBJ1-2	TGTGCCATCAATCTACAGGGAGGGTCTGGCTACACCTTC	CAINLQGGSGYTF
TRBV6-2/TRBV6-3	few	-	TRBJ2-1	TGTGCCATCCCCGATCGGTTCACCGTATACAATGAGCAGTTCTTC	CAIPDRFTVYNEQFF
TRBV12-3/TRBV12-4	few	-	TRBJ2-1	TGTGCCAGCAGTTTAAATCCGGCATCGACCGGGGATGAGCAGTTCTTC	CASSLNPASTGDEQFF